This TCR beta chain was recorded in a study of T cell responses to AZD1222 COVID-19 vaccine (dated by TCRdb to the early 2020s). For the wider study: A total of approximately 230 trial participants underwent TCR sequencing, of whom about 200 received two doses of AZD1222 and some 26 received two doses of the MenACWY control vaccine. Trial participants were enrolled into age subgroups of 18-55, 56-69 and 70-plus years, which contained approximately 150, 28 and 58 TCR-sequenced participants, respectively. Results the study describes overall, beyond this receptor: Because no day 14 peak-response samples were available, repertoires were characterized only after the peak T cell response. The 56-69-year group was small, and its depth increase did not reach significance, likely because of low power. Epitopes outside the regions mutated in the B.1.351 and B.1.1.7 variants were reportedly recognized by nearly half of the unique spike-specific TCRs. After two AZD1222 doses, spike-specific TCR breadth and depth were significantly higher than at day 0 and than in MenACWY recipients. Most participants were white British and females outnumbered males, and the authors suggested that clonal diversity may have been underestimated. Conclusions about previously exposed vaccinees are limited because only six or seven AZD1222 recipients were SARS-CoV-2 seropositive at baseline. The whole spike protein was spanned by vaccine-associated CD4 TCRs, and dominant responses were seen in regions 160-218 and 743-854.

V is pared back by 4 bases and J by 3 bases, with 9 bases lying between the germline termini. There are 13 amino acids in the CDR3, from cysteine to phenylalanine inclusive. Only the CDR3 portion is preserved as DNA: 39 bases, with reading frame beginning at the first base. Taken from the germline V gene (reference sequence), the CDR1 and CDR2 loops are SEHNR and FQNEAQ. The time point label of this sample denotes: about 28 days (+/-7) after the second vaccine dose. Read against the paper, the sample's treatment or condition label means: meningococcal conjugate vaccine given as trial control. Vaccinee samples came from UK trials COV001 and COV002, including a single-blind randomized controlled phase 2/3 trial of AZD1222 (ChAdOx1 nCoV-19) in healthy adults. For TCRbeta chain sequencing, PBMC samples were collected from trial participants at day 0 and at day 28 after the second dose. The CDR3 regions of human TCRbeta chains were subjected to immunosequencing. The original pipeline was this. TCRs in the repertoires were compared against a reference library of SARS-CoV-2-specific TCRs that had been generated with the MIRA antigen-specificity platform. Breadth meant the fraction of unique TCRs that were SARS-CoV-2-associated, whereas depth meant the fraction of total T cells that were SARS-CoV-2-associated. Using the MIRA data, every spike-specific TCR was mapped to the spike region that the TCR reacted to and assigned to either a CD4 or a CD8 class. Log10-transformed breadth and depth values were compared by one-way ANOVA with Sidak's multiple comparisons tests. TCRdb holds this immuneACCESS table with in-frame rearrangements only. Some clones are missing; in checked studies, unresolved V genes explain under half, and the rest has no known cause. V and J calls plus clone size are reproduced from that table; the DNA served to infer D and trimming. Present in this sample are approximately 150,000 clones, roughly 86% of which were seen just once. The ten biggest clones cover about 4.9% of the sample.

As to this clone: Its recognized antigen is unknown. One base away there is no much larger clone; base qualities are not given.

The TCR was taken from an adult who received the MenACWY meningococcal vaccine as a control. Sequencing used peripheral blood, obtained 28 days after the second dose of the MenACWY control vaccine. The sequence links TRBV7-9 to TRBJ1-2, and TRBD1 may be the D gene, going by 6 matching bases. The sequenced DNA is TGTGCCAGCAGCTCTCGGACAGACTATGGCTACACCTTC. This sequence encodes CASSSRTDYGYTF.